This TCR beta chain was identified during a study of T cells after yellow fever vaccination. This clonotype was counted a few times. Deletions cut 5 bases from V and 7 bases from J, with 17 bases between. The CDR3 loop spans 15 amino acids. Germline loops: CDR1 SGHTA, CDR2 FQGTGA. TCRdb re-derived calls from the 5' RACE reads in MiXCR, one entry per CDR3 protein. The sample shows under 600,000 distinct CDR3 sequences, 21% of them seen only once. The J gene is TRBJ2-2, the V gene TRBV7-3, with D perhaps TRBD2 (6 bases). Sequenced material: PBMCs, taken about 21 days after the first yellow fever vaccination. The TCR comes from a man aged 18 to 30 who received the YFV17D yellow fever vaccine. The CDR3 bases are TGTGCCAGCAGCCCGGGACTGAACTCAGGCGGGGAGCTGTTTTTT. This translates into CASSPGLNSGGELFF.